This T cell receptor beta chain was identified during a study of vaccination and CD4 T cells after COVID-19. An Oncomine TCR Beta short-read assay was used to sequence the DNA from cultured CD4+ T cells. One entry per CDR3 protein, called by TCRdb with MiXCR from the PCR reads. There are roughly 20,000 distinct CDR3 sequences in the sample; 70% to 80% occur only once, and 4.5% to 7% lies in the top ten. In germline, CDR1 is MNHEY, CDR2 SMNVEV (reference sequence). CDR3 length equals 16 residues. The V gene end was trimmed by 3 bases and the J gene end by 2 bases; junction bases not matched to a gene: 6. This clonotype was observed a handful of times. Its antigen is currently unknown. As for treatment: approximately 9-day PBMC culture with coronavirus spike peptide pools or control peptides (ViraFEST assay).

J is TRBJ1-2 and V is TRBV27; 10 nucleotides line up with TRBD1. Sample: CD4+ T cells from blood, cultured in vitro. This clonotype was sampled from a human donor who had recovered from COVID-19. CDR3 residues: CASSLTGGLGNYGYTF. The CDR3 DNA sequence: TGTGCCAGCAGTTTGACAGGGGGCCTGGGCAACTATGGCTACACCTTC.